Each of the 26 T cell receptor beta chains below was sequenced from the same sample in a study of blood T cell repertoires in COVID-19. Method: immunoSEQ multiplex PCR; TCRdb's copy keeps in-frame clones and lacks some. Here the sample spans tens of thousands of clones, 80% to 90% being singletons. The sequencing input was peripheral blood. The receptors shown here come from an elderly man with COVID-19, enrolled during active disease.

The chain joins TRBV2 to TRBJ2-7; TRBD1 agrees at 9 bases. The CDR3 length is 13 residues. Germline CDR1 SNHLY, CDR2 FYNNEI. Unmatched junction bases numbered 7, after V lost 5 bases and J lost 8 bases. In DNA form, the CDR3 reads TGTGCCAGCAGTCGGGACAGGGAGGGGAAGCAGTACTTC. Residues: CASSRDREGKQYF.

The genes are TRBV11-3 and TRBJ2-1, with 15 bases identical to TRBD2. The V and J ends lost 5 bases and 7 bases, in that order; junction bases with no gene match: 6. The CDR3 has 16 amino acids. Germline values: CDR1 SGHNT, CDR2 YENEEA. The CDR3: CASSLRGLAGGNEQFF. CDR3 nucleotides: TGTGCCAGCAGCCTCCGCGGACTAGCGGGGGGGAATGAGCAGTTCTTC.

The rearrangement uses TRBV3-1 (or the pseudogene TRBV3-2) and TRBJ1-5; the D is unclear. V was clipped by 2 bases and J by 7 bases, with 15 bases between them. The CDR3 runs 15 residues. CDR1 is LGHDT, CDR2 YNNKEL, per germline (reference sequence). CDR3 coding DNA: TGTGCCAGCAGCCAAAATCCAGGTAGCGGCCAGCCCCAGCATTTT. Amino acid sequence: CASSQNPGSGQPQHF.

The sample holds one count of this clone. The chain joins TRBV7-8 to TRBJ2-1; 8 nucleotides agree with TRBD1. The germline V gene has CDR1 SGHVS and CDR2 FQNEAQ. The CDR3 runs 14 residues. V lost 10 bases and J lost 8; bases outside the gene matches: 13. The CDR3 protein is CANSLGQGADEQFF. CDR3 in DNA: TGTGCCAACTCGCTTGGGCAGGGGGCGGATGAGCAGTTCTTC.

This chain connects TRBV27 to TRBJ2-6; tentatively, D is TRBD2 (6 bases). The CDR3 spans 15 residues. The V gene lost 5 bases and the J gene lost 4 bases, with 12 bases spanning the gap. Germline V gives CDR1 MNHEY, CDR2 SMNVEV (reference sequence). In DNA form, the CDR3 reads TGTGCCAGCAGTCCGGGAGTCCCGGGGGCCAACGTCCTGACTTTC. Translation: CASSPGVPGANVLTF.

V is TRBV7-3 and J is TRBJ2-1; 9 positions match TRBD2. CDR1 is SGHTA, CDR2 FQGTGA, per germline. J was trimmed by 3 bases and V by 6 bases; bases with no gene match: 9. The CDR3 has 16 residues. The CDR3 protein is CASSQLETSGYNEQFF. CDR3 coding DNA: TGTGCCAGCAGTCAACTAGAGACTAGCGGCTACAATGAGCAGTTCTTC. The full variable domain, completed using reference TRBV7-3 and TRBJ2-1, is GAGVSQTPSNKVTEKGKYVELRCDPISGHTALYWYRQSLGQGPEFLIYFQGTGAADDSGLPNDRFFAVRPEGSVSTLKIQRTERGDSAVYLCASSQLETSGYNEQFFGPGTRLTVL.

This clone was seen a handful of times. The V and J genes are TRBV9 and TRBJ1-2, with 9 bases fitting TRBD1. The CDR3 contains 14 residues. Germline V gene lookup returns CDR1 SGDLS and CDR2 YYNGEE. V was clipped by 0 bases and J by 5 bases; unmatched bases: 2. CDR3 sequence: CASSVGGTGYGYTF. The CDR3 bases are TGTGCCAGCAGCGTAGGGGGGACAGGGTATGGCTACACCTTC.

The chain recombines TRBV12-5 with TRBJ2-4, with D possibly matching TRBD2 (6 bases). CDR1 is LGHNT, CDR2 FRNRAP, per germline. Trimming took off 2 bases at V and 8 bases at J, with 10 bases between the two ends. The CDR3 extends over 13 amino acids. The CDR3, as DNA: TGTGCTAGTGGTTTGTCCTCGGGAGACATTCAGTACTTC. It specifies CASGLSSGDIQYF.

The chain has TRBV10-3 and TRBJ1-6; 9 bases are shared with TRBD1. Germline assignment: CDR1 ENHRY and CDR2 SYGVKD. V trimming: 6 bases; J trimming: 10 bases; junction bases outside the gene matches: 10. This CDR3 comprises 15 residues. The CDR3 sequence: CAIRTDRGGESPLHF. The CDR3 nucleotides read TGTGCCATCAGGACGGACAGGGGAGGAGAATCACCCCTCCACTTT.

The chain uses TRBV30 and TRBJ1-2, with 9 nucleotides matching TRBD1. The trim removed 3 bases at V and 3 bases at J, leaving 5 bases unmatched. In germline, CDR1 is GTSNPN, CDR2 SVGIG (reference sequence). The CDR3 runs 14 residues. This CDR3 reads CAWRGQGMYYGYTF. The CDR3 nucleotides are TGTGCCTGGAGAGGACAGGGGATGTACTATGGCTACACCTTC.

This chain links TRBV28 with TRBJ2-2; TRBD1 agrees at 10 bases. V dropped 10 bases and J dropped 7; count of bases not matched to a gene: 9. Per germline, CDR1 MDHEN and CDR2 SYDVKM. The CDR3 length is 14 residues. This CDR3 is CATMTGGESGELFF. Here the CDR3 DNA reads TGTGCCACCATGACAGGGGGCGAGAGCGGGGAGCTGTTTTTT.

This clone was detected only a few times. This sequence joins TRBV30 and TRBJ2-1, with 8 bases lining up with TRBD2. Per germline, CDR1 GTSNPN and CDR2 SVGIG (reference sequence). V trimming: 4 bases; J trimming: 3 bases; junction bases outside the gene matches: 8. This CDR3 region has 15 residues. This CDR3 reads CAWTARAGGYNEQFF. The CDR3 DNA reads as TGTGCCTGGACCGCCCGGGCGGGAGGCTACAATGAGCAGTTCTTC.

The V call is TRBV3-1 (or the pseudogene TRBV3-2), the J call TRBJ1-3; 9 bases fit TRBD1. The CDR3 covers 15 residues. The J segment lost 9 bases and the V segment lost 3 bases, leaving 9 bases of the junction unmatched. CDR1 is LGHDT and CDR2 is YNNKEL in the germline V gene (reference sequence). CDR3 sequence: CASSQGTGTGSTIYF. The CDR3, as DNA: TGTGCCAGCAGCCAGGGGACCGGGACAGGGAGCACCATATATTTT.

This sequence joins TRBV5-6 and TRBJ1-5, with D possibly TRBD1 on 5 matching bases. Germline V lookup: CDR1 SGHDT, CDR2 YYEEEE. This CDR3 comprises 15 residues. V lost 2 bases to trimming and J lost 3 bases, with 12 bases between them. In DNA form, the CDR3 reads TGTGCCAGCAGCTTCGGGGGGTTGGACAATCAGCCCCAGCATTTT. It translates to CASSFGGLDNQPQHF. Supplemented by reference TRBV5-6 and TRBJ1-5, the full variable domain reads DAGVTQSPTHLIKTRGQQVTLRCSPKSGHDTVSWYQQALGQGPQFIFQYYEEEERQRGNFPDRFSGHQFPNYSSELNVNALLLGDSALYLCASSFGGLDNQPQHFGDGTRLSIL.

The V gene is TRBV7-3, the J gene TRBJ2-3; TRBD2 matches 8 bases. There are 14 residues in the CDR3. With 5 bases clipped from V and 7 bases from J, the junction kept 8 bases outside the gene matches. CDR1 is SGHTA, CDR2 FQGTGA, per germline. The CDR3 here is CASSPSGGGNTQYF. DNA of the CDR3: TGTGCCAGCAGCCCGAGCGGGGGAGGCAATACGCAGTATTTT.

J is TRBJ1-1 and V is TRBV28, with unresolved D. This CDR3 is 13 amino acids long. Per the germline V gene, CDR1 is MDHEN and CDR2 is SYDVKM. The germline V and J ends were trimmed by 6 bases and 11 bases, with 19 bases remaining between them. In nucleotides, the CDR3 is TGTGCCAGCAGACCCCATCCTAGTGTATCGGCTTTCTTT. Protein product: CASRPHPSVSAFF.

The chain has TRBV5-1 and TRBJ2-2; no definite D call. Trimming took off 7 bases at V and 6 bases at J, with 16 bases between the two ends. Germline loops: CDR1 SGHRS, CDR2 YFSETQ. The CDR3 has 14 residues. In DNA form, the CDR3 reads TGCGCCAGCCGACAAGACCCGACGGCCGGGGAGCTGTTTTTT. It specifies CASRQDPTAGELFF.

V gene TRBV7-3 combines with J gene TRBJ1-6; the match to TRBD1 covers 10 bases. CDR3 length: 15 amino acids. Germline V gene lookup returns CDR1 SGHTA and CDR2 FQGTGA. V trimming: 5 bases; J trimming: 4 bases; junction bases outside the gene matches: 2. The CDR3 loop reads CASSQDRGYNSPLHF. DNA for the CDR3: TGTGCCAGCAGCCAGGACAGGGGGTATAATTCACCCCTCCACTTT. Looking up the rest from reference TRBV7-3 and TRBJ1-6 gives the full variable domain: GAGVSQTPSNKVTEKGKYVELRCDPISGHTALYWYRQSLGQGPEFLIYFQGTGAADDSGLPNDRFFAVRPEGSVSTLKIQRTERGDSAVYLCASSQDRGYNSPLHFGNGTRLTVT.

The chain is built from TRBV4-3 and TRBJ2-1; 16 bases fit TRBD2. The germline V gene has CDR1 LGHNA and CDR2 YSLEER. The trim removed 3 bases at V and 4 bases at J, leaving 6 bases unmatched. This CDR3 is built from 18 residues. DNA for the CDR3: TGCGCCAGCAGCCAGGGACTAGCGGGGGGGTCTATTTACAATGAGCAGTTCTTC. Its protein product is CASSQGLAGGSIYNEQFF.

The V and J genes are TRBV3-1 (or the pseudogene TRBV3-2) and TRBJ1-2; no firm D call. Trimming left V 3 bases short and J 8 bases short, with 22 bases between. CDR1 and CDR2 (germline): LGHDT, YNNKEL (reference sequence). This CDR3 spans 16 amino acids. In DNA, the CDR3 is TGTGCCAGCAGCCACCGATCCGCGAGGGTAAGGTGGGGCTACACCTTC. Its translation: CASSHRSARVRWGYTF.

The V call is TRBV30, the J call TRBJ1-2; possible D gene TRBD1, 5 bases. The germline V and J ends were trimmed by 3 bases and 3 bases, with 14 bases remaining between them. CDR1 is GTSNPN, CDR2 SVGIG, per germline (reference sequence). The CDR3 is made up of 14 amino acids. CDR3 bases: TGTGCCTGGAGGCTTACAGGCAGGGACTATGGCTACACCTTC. It encodes CAWRLTGRDYGYTF.

The rearrangement links TRBV5-1 to TRBJ2-7; D call uncertain. The CDR3 totals 14 residues. Looked up from germline, CDR1 is SGHRS and CDR2 is YFSETQ. Trimming pared 0 bases from V and 4 bases from J, leaving 11 bases between. The CDR3 sequence is CASSLGLVSYEQYF. In nucleotides, the CDR3 is TGCGCCAGCAGCTTGGGCTTAGTTTCTTACGAGCAGTACTTC.

The gene calls are TRBV7-2 and TRBJ1-1, with 7 bases that match TRBD1. Trimming took 6 bases from V and 1 from J; bases not matched to a gene: 5. Germline V gives CDR1 SGHTA, CDR2 FQGNSA. The CDR3 contains 14 residues. For the CDR3, the DNA is TGTGCCAGCAGGTTGACAGGGTCGAACACTGAAGCTTTCTTT. It encodes CASRLTGSNTEAFF.

CDR3 sequence: CASSLGYQDSPLHF. CDR3 bases: TGTGCCAGCAGCTTAGGGTATCAGGATTCACCCCTCCACTTT. The chain joins TRBV7-9 to TRBJ1-6; no clear D. CDR1 is SEHNR, CDR2 FQNEAQ, per germline (reference sequence). The length of the CDR3 is 14 residues. V was pared by 1 base and J by 8 bases, with 9 bases between.

The chain employs TRBV11-2 and TRBJ2-7, with D maybe TRBD2 (5 bases). Germline V CDR1 and CDR2: SGHAT, FQNNGV. V dropped 3 bases and J dropped 1 base, with 7 bases sitting between them. This CDR3 region has 13 residues. The CDR3 is CASSFPGSYEQYF. Written as DNA, the CDR3 is TGTGCCAGCAGCTTTCCGGGATCCTACGAGCAGTACTTC.

The rearrangement links TRBV27 to TRBJ2-2; 9 nucleotides align to TRBD1. The CDR3 length is 17 residues. Germline values: CDR1 MNHEY, CDR2 SMNVEV (reference sequence). J gave up 5 bases and V 5 bases, and 12 bases lay outside the gene matches. In DNA form, the CDR3 reads TGTGCCAGCAGTGGGACAGGGTCCGCCGGTCGTACCGGGGAGCTGTTTTTT. Translation gives CASSGTGSAGRTGELFF.